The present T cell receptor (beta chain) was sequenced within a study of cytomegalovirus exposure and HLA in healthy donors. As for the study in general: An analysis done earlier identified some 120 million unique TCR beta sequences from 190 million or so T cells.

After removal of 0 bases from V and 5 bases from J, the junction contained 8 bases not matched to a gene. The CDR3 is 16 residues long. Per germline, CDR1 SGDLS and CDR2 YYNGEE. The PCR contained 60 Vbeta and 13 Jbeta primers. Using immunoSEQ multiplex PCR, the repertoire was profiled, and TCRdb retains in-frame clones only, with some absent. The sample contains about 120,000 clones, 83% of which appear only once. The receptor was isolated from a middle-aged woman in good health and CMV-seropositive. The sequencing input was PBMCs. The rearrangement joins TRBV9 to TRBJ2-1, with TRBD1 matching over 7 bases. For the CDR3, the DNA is TGTGCCAGCAGCGTAGGGGGCAGGGGGAATGACAATGAGCAGTTCTTC. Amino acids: CASSVGGRGNDNEQFF.